This T cell receptor beta chain came from a study of identifying expanded T cells in peripheral blood. Whole-study findings and limits: Clone count variance between roughly 2-week samples rose with total template count.

This clone appeared a few times. Its target is unknown. Some clones are missing from TCRdb's copy, which holds only in-frame ones; the method was immunoSEQ multiplex PCR. The sample consists of roughly 82,000 clones, almost 85% of them appearing once. Between the trimmed V and J ends, which lost 4 bases and 4 bases, there was a span of 16 bases. CDR1 and CDR2 (germline): LNHDA, SQIVND (reference sequence). The CDR3 runs to 15 residues. Input material: blood. The receptor's source is a person aged 18 to 75 in good health. The V gene is TRBV19, the J gene TRBJ1-2; tentatively, D is TRBD1 (5 bases). DNA for the CDR3: TGTGCCAGTAGTAGTCCCGACAGAGGCTTCTATGGCTACACCTTC. The encoded protein is CASSSPDRGFYGYTF.